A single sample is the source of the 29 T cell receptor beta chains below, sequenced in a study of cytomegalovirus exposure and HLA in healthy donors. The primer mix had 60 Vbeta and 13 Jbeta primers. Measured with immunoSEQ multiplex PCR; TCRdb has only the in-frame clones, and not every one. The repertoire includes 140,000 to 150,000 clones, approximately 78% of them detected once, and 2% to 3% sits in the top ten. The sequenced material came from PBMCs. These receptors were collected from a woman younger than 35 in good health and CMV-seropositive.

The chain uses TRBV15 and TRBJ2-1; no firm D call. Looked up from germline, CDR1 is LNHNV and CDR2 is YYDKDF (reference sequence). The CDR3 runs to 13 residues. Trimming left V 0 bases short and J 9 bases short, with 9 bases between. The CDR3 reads CATSRDYAVEQFF. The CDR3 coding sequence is TGTGCCACCAGCAGAGATTACGCGGTTGAGCAGTTCTTC.

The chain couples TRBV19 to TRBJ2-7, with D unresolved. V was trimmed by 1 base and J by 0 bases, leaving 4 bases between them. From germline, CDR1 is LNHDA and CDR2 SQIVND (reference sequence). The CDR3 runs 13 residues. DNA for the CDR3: TGTGCCAGTAGTATAGGCAGCTCCTACGAGCAGTACTTC. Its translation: CASSIGSSYEQYF. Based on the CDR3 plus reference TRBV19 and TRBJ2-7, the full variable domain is DGGITQSPKYLFRKEGQNVTLSCEQNLNHDAMYWYRQDPGQGLRLIYYSQIVNDFQKGDIAEGYSVSREKKESFPLTVTSAQKNPTAFYLCASSIGSSYEQYFGPGTRLTVT.

CDR3 sequence (DNA): TGTGCCACCAGCAGACAGGTAAACCAAGAGACCCAGTACTTC. This codes for CATSRQVNQETQYF. The gene calls are TRBV15 and TRBJ2-5; D gene uncertain. From germline, CDR1 is LNHNV and CDR2 YYDKDF (reference sequence). The CDR3 runs to 14 residues. Trimming pared 2 bases from V and 0 bases from J, leaving 7 bases between. The variable domain in full, completed from reference TRBV15 and TRBJ2-5, reads DAMVIQNPRYQVTQFGKPVTLSCSQTLNHNVMYWYQQKSSQAPKLLFHYYDKDFNNEADTPDNFQSRRPNTSFCFLDIRSPGLGDTAMYLCATSRQVNQETQYFGPGTRLLVL.

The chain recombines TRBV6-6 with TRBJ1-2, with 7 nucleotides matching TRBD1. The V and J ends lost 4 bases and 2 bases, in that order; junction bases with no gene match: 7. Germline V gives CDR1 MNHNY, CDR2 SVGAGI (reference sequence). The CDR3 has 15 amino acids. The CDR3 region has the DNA TGTGCCAGCAGTTTCACCGGGACAGTAAACTATGGCTACACCTTC. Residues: CASSFTGTVNYGYTF.

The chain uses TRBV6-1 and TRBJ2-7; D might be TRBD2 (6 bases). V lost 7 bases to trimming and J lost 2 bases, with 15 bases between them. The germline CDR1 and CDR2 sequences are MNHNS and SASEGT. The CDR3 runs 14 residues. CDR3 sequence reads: CASNRAGGAYEQYF. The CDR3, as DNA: TGTGCCAGCAACAGAGCCGGGGGAGCCTACGAGCAGTACTTC.

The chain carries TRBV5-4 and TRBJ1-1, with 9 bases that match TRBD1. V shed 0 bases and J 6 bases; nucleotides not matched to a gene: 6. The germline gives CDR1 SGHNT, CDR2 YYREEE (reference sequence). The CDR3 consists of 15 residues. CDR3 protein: CASSLGGDRVAEAFF. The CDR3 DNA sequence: TGTGCCAGCAGCTTGGGGGGGGACAGGGTAGCTGAAGCTTTCTTT.

CDR3 amino acids: CASSGSAGGNYNEQFF. For the CDR3, the DNA is TGTGCCAGCAGCGGCTCAGCGGGGGGCAATTACAATGAGCAGTTCTTC. J is TRBJ2-1 and V is TRBV9; TRBD2 agrees at 9 bases. V lost 3 bases to trimming and J lost 4 bases; unmatched junction nucleotides: 8. There are 16 residues in the CDR3. The germline V gene has CDR1 SGDLS and CDR2 YYNGEE. Filled out from reference TRBV9 and TRBJ2-1, the complete variable domain reads DSGVTQTPKHLITATGQRVTLRCSPRSGDLSVYWYQQSLDQGLQFLIQYYNGEERAKGNILERFSAQQFPDLHSELNLSSLELGDSALYFCASSGSAGGNYNEQFFGPGTRLTVL.

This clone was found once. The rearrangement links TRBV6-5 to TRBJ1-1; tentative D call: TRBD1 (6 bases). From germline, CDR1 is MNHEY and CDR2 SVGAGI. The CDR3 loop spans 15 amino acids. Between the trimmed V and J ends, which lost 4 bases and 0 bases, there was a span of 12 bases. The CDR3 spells CASSSGQTLNTEAFF. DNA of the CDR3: TGTGCCAGCAGTTCCGGACAGACATTGAACACTGAAGCTTTCTTT.

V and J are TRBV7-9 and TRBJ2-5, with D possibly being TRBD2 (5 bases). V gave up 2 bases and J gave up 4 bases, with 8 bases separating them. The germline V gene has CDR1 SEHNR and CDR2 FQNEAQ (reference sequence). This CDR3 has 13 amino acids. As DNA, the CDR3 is TGTGCCAGCAGCTTATCCGGAGGAGAGACCCAGTACTTC. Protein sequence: CASSLSGGETQYF.

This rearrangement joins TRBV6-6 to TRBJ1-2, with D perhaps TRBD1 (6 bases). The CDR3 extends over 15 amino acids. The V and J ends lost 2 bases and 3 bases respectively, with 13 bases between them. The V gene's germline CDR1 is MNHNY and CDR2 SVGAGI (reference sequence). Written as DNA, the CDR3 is TGTGCCAGCAGTTACCCATTCAGGGGTGACTATGGCTACACCTTC. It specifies CASSYPFRGDYGYTF.

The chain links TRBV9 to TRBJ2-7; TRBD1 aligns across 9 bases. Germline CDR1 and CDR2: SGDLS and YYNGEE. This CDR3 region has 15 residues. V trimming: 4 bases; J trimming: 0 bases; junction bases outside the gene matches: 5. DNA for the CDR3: TGTGCCAGCAGCATAACGACAGGGGGCTCCTACGAGCAGTACTTC. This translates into CASSITTGGSYEQYF.

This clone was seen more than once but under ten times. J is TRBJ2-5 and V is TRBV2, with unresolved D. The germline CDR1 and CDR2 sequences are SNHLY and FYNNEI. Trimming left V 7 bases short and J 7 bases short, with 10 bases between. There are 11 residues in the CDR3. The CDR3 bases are TGTGCCAGCACTCTTTCGGGGACCCAGTACTTC. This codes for CASTLSGTQYF.

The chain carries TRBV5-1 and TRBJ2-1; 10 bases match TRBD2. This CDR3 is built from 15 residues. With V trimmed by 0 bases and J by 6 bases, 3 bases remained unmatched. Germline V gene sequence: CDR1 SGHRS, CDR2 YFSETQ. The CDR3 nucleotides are TGCGCCAGCAGCTTGGTTAGCGGGGGGACCAATGAGCAGTTCTTC. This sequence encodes CASSLVSGGTNEQFF. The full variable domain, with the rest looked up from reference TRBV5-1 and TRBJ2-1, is KAGVTQTPRYLIKTRGQQVTLSCSPISGHRSVSWYQQTPGQGLQFLFEYFSETQRNKGNFPGRFSGRQFSNSRSEMNVSTLELGDSALYLCASSLVSGGTNEQFFGPGTRLTVL.

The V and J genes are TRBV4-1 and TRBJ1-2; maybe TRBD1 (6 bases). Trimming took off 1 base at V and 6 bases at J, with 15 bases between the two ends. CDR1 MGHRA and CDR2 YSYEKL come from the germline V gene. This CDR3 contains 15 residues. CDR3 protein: CASSQVGGALDGYTF. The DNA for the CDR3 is TGCGCCAGCAGCCAAGTAGGGGGGGCGCTCGATGGCTACACCTTC.

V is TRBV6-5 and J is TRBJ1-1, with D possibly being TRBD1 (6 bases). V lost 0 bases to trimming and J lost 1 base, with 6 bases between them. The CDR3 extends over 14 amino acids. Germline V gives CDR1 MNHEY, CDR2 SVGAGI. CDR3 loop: CASSYSDRNTEAFF. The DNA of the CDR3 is TGTGCCAGCAGTTACTCGGACAGGAACACTGAAGCTTTCTTT.

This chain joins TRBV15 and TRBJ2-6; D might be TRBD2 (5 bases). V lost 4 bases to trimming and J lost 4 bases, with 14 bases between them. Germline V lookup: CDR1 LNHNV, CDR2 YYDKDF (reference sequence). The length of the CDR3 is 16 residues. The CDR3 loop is CATSMTRSGGANVLTF. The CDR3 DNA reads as TGTGCCACCAGCATGACAAGGTCGGGGGGGGCCAACGTCCTGACTTTC.

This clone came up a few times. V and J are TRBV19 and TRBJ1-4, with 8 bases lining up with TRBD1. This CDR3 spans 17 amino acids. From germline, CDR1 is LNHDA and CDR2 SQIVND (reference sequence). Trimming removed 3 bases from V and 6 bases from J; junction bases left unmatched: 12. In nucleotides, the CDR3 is TGTGCCAGTAGTATCTTCTTTGGGGTGACAGGGGATGAAAAACTGTTTTTT. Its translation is CASSIFFGVTGDEKLFF.

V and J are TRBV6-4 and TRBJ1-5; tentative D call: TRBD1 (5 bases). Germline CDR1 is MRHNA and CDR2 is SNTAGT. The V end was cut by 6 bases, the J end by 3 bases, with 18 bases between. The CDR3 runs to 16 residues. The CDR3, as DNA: TGTGCCAGCAGATCAGGCGAACAGGCAAACAATCAGCCCCAGCATTTT. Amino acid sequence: CASRSGEQANNQPQHF.

CDR3 coding DNA: TGCGCCAGCAGCACTGGTGGTGGGGGGGGGTTCCTCGCGTTCACTGAAGCTTTCTTT. Translating gives CASSTGGGGGFLAFTEAFF. V is TRBV5-1 and J is TRBJ1-1; tentatively, D is TRBD1 (5 bases). The CDR3 totals 19 residues. V was cut by 4 bases and J by 4 bases, with 29 bases left in between. Germline-derived CDR1 and CDR2 are SGHRS and YFSETQ.

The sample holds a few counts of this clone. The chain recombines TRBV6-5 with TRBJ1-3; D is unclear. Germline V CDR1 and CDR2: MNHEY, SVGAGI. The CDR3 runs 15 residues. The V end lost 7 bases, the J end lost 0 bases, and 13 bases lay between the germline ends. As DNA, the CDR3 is TGTGCCAGCACTAAGACTGGTAACTCTGGAAACACCATATATTTT. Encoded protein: CASTKTGNSGNTIYF.

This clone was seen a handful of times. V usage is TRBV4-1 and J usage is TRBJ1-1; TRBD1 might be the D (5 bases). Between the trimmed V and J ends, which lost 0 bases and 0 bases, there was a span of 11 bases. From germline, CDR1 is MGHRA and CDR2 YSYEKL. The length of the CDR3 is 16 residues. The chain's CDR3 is CASSQERGQLNTEAFF. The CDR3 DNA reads TGCGCCAGCAGCCAAGAAAGGGGCCAGCTGAACACTGAAGCTTTCTTT.

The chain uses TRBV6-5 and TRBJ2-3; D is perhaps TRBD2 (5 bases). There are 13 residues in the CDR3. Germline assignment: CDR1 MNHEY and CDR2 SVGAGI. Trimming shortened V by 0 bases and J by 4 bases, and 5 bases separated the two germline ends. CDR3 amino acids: CASSYSAADTQYF. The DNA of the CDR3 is TGTGCCAGCAGTTACTCAGCGGCAGATACGCAGTATTTT.

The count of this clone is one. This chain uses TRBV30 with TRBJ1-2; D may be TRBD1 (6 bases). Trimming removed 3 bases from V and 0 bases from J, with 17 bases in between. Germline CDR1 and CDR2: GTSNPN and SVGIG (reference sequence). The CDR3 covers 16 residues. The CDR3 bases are TGTGCCTGGAGCTCTGCAGGGGCCGCCCCTAACTATGGCTACACCTTC. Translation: CAWSSAGAAPNYGYTF.

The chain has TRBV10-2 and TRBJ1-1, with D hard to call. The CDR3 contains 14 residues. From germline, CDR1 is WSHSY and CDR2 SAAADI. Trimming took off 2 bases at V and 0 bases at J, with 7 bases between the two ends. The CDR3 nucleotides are TGCGCCAGCAGTGAGACAGAGTTGAACACTGAAGCTTTCTTT. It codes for CASSETELNTEAFF.

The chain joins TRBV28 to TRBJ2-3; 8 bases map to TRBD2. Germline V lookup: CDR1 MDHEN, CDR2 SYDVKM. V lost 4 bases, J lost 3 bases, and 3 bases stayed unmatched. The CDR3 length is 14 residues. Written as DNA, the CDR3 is TGTGCCAGCAGTTACGGGGGGGCGACAGATACGCAGTATTTT. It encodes CASSYGGATDTQYF.

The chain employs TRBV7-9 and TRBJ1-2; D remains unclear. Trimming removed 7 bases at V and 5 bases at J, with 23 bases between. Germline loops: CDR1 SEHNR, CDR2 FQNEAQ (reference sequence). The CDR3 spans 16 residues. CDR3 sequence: CASTLSGQDGSYGYTF. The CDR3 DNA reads TGTGCCAGCACCCTGAGCGGTCAGGACGGGAGTTATGGCTACACCTTC.

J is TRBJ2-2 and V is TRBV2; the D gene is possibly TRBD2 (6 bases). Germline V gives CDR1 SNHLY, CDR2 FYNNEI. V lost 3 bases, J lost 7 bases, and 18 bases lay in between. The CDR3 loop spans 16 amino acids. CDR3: CASSDFTVAAGGELFF. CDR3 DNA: TGTGCCAGCAGTGATTTCACCGTAGCGGCGGGCGGGGAGCTGTTTTTT.

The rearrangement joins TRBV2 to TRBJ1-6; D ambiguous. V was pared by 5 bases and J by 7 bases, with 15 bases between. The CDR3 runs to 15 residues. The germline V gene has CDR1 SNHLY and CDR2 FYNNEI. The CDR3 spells CASSREKIRNSPLHF. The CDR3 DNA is TGTGCCAGCAGTCGGGAGAAAATCAGGAATTCACCCCTCCACTTT.

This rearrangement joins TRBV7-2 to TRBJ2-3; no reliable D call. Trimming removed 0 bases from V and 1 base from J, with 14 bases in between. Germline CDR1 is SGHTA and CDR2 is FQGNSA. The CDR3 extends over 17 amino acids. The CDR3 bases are TGTGCCAGCAGCTTAGCAAGCCCTCCCCCTCGCACAGATACGCAGTATTTT. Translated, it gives CASSLASPPPRTDTQYF.